The 7 T cell receptor beta chains listed next were all sequenced from one sample in a study of identical twins. TCRdb reprocessed the 5' RACE reads via MiXCR and lists one record per CDR3 protein. The data hold 450,000 or so distinct CDR3 sequences, with 13% to 15% observed a single time. These data are also associated with another study on yellow fever vaccine responses in identical twins.

The specimen was CD4+ T cells sorted from blood. These TCRs come from a woman between 18 and 30 years old in good health.

This clonotype was counted between two and nine times. The chain is built from TRBV2 and TRBJ2-7; D is uncertain. V lost 1 base and J lost 2, with 6 bases in between. Germline V CDR1 and CDR2: SNHLY, FYNNEI. The CDR3 is made up of 13 amino acids. Written as DNA, the CDR3 is TGTGCCAGCAGTGAAGTCGTTCCCTACGAGCAGTACTTC. Its translation is CASSEVVPYEQYF.

The chain couples TRBV29-1 to TRBJ1-1; D not resolved. Germline CDR1 is SQVTM and CDR2 is ANQGSEA. V was trimmed by 3 bases and J by 4 bases, leaving 12 bases between them. The CDR3 consists of 13 residues. Written as DNA, the CDR3 is TGCAGCGTTGAGATGGGGAGAGGCACTGAAGCTTTCTTT. Protein product: CSVEMGRGTEAFF. Complete variable domain (other parts from reference TRBV29-1 and TRBJ1-1): SAVISQKPSRDICQRGTSLTIQCQVDSQVTMMFWYRQQPGQSLTLIATANQGSEATYESGFVIDKFPISRPNLTFSTLTVSNMSPEDSSIYLCSVEMGRGTEAFFGQGTRLTVV.

This clonotype was detected only a few times. The chain has TRBV25-1 and TRBJ2-3; 11 nucleotides match TRBD2. The CDR3 length is 16 residues. Germline V gene lookup returns CDR1 MGHDK and CDR2 SYGVNS. The J segment lost 3 bases and the V segment lost 2 bases, leaving 4 bases of the junction unmatched. The CDR3 DNA reads as TGTGCCAGCAGTGAACTAGCGGGGGGAAAAACAGATACGCAGTATTTT. Residues: CASSELAGGKTDTQYF.

This chain links TRBV27 with TRBJ2-7, with a weak D call TRBD1 (6 bases). V was clipped by 6 bases and J by 4 bases, with 19 bases between them. This CDR3 spans 15 amino acids. Germline V lookup: CDR1 MNHEY, CDR2 SMNVEV (reference sequence). The CDR3 loop reads CASRPTGRQGYEQYF. The CDR3 coding sequence is TGTGCCAGCAGGCCCACAGGGCGCCAGGGGTACGAGCAGTACTTC.

The chain is built from TRBV20-1 and TRBJ2-5, with D possibly TRBD2 on 6 matching bases. V lost 7 bases and J lost 4, with 10 bases in between. The germline gives CDR1 DFQATT, CDR2 SNEGSKA (reference sequence). The CDR3 consists of 11 residues. The DNA for the CDR3 is TGCAGTGGGTGGCGGGGAGAGACCCAGTACTTC. Protein product: CSGWRGETQYF.

This clonotype has a single count. This chain connects TRBV3-1 to TRBJ2-7; TRBD2 might be the D (5 bases). CDR3 length equals 15 residues. Between the trimmed V and J ends, which lost 2 bases and 2 bases, there was a span of 13 bases. Germline CDR1 LGHDT, CDR2 YNNKEL (reference sequence). The CDR3 loop is CASSQTTILAYEQYF. The CDR3 DNA is TGTGCCAGCAGCCAAACCACGATACTAGCCTACGAGCAGTACTTC.

In its sample, this clonotype was seen many times. The CDR3 DNA follows: TGTGCCAGCAGCTTTCGGGGCACTGAAGCTTTCTTT. Its translation: CASSFRGTEAFF. V gene TRBV5-6 combines with J gene TRBJ1-1; D unclear. CDR1 is SGHDT and CDR2 is YYEEEE in the germline V gene. There are 12 residues in the CDR3. Trimming took 2 bases from V and 4 from J, leaving 6 bases between them.